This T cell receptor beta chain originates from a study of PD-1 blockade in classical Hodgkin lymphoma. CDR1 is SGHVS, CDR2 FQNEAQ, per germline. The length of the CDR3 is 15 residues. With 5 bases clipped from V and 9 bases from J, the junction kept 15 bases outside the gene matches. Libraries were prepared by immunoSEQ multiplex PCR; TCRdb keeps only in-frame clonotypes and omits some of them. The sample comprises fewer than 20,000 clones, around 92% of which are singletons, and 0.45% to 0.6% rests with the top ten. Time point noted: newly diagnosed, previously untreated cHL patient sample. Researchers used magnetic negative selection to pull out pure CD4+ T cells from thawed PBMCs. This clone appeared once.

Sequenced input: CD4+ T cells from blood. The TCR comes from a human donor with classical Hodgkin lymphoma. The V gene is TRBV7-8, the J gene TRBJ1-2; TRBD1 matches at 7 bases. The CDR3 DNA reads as TGTGCCAGCAGCCTTGACAGGGTTAGGGCTAGGAGCTACACCTTC. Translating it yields CASSLDRVRARSYTF.